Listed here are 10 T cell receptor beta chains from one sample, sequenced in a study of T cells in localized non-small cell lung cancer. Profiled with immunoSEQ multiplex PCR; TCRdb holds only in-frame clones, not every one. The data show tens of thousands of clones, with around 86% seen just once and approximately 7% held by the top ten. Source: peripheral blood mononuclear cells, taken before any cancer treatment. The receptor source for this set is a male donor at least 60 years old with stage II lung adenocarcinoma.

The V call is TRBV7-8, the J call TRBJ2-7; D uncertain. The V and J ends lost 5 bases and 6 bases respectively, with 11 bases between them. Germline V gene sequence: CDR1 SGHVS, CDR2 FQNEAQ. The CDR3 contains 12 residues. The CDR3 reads CASSLDGREQYF. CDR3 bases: TGTGCCAGCAGCCTTGACGGACGCGAGCAGTACTTC.

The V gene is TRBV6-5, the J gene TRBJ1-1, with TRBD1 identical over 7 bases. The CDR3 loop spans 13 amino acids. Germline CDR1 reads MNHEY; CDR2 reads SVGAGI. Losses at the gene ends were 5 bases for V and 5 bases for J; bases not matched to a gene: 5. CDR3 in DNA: TGTGCCAGCAGTATCGCAGGGGGGACTGAAGCTTTCTTT. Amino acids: CASSIAGGTEAFF.

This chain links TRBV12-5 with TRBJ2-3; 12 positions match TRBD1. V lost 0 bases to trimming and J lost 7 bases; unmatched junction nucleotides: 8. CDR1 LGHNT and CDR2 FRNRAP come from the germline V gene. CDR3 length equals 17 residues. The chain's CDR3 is CASGLVQPGQGANTQYF. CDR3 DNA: TGTGCTAGTGGTTTGGTACAGCCGGGACAGGGGGCGAATACGCAGTATTTT.

As DNA, the CDR3 is TGCGCCAGCAGCTTGGAGCCGAGAGGGCCGGGTCAGGGGATGGGCTACACCTTC. Amino acids: CASSLEPRGPGQGMGYTF. The chain employs TRBV5-1 and TRBJ1-2; D is possibly TRBD1 (6 bases). The CDR3 is made up of 18 amino acids. Germline CDR1 SGHRS, CDR2 YFSETQ. Trimming cost V 0 bases and J 8 bases, with 26 bases left between them. The variable domain in full, with the rest retrieved from reference TRBV5-1 and TRBJ1-2, is KAGVTQTPRYLIKTRGQQVTLSCSPISGHRSVSWYQQTPGQGLQFLFEYFSETQRNKGNFPGRFSGRQFSNSRSEMNVSTLELGDSALYLCASSLEPRGPGQGMGYTFGSGTRLTVV.

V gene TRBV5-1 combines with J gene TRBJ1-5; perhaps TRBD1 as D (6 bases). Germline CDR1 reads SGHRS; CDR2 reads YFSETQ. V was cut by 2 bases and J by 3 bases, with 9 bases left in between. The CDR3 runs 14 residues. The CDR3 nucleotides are TGCGCCAGCAGCTTTCACAGGGTCAATCAGCCCCAGCATTTT. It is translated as CASSFHRVNQPQHF. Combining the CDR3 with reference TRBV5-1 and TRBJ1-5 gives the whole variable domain KAGVTQTPRYLIKTRGQQVTLSCSPISGHRSVSWYQQTPGQGLQFLFEYFSETQRNKGNFPGRFSGRQFSNSRSEMNVSTLELGDSALYLCASSFHRVNQPQHFGDGTRLSIL.

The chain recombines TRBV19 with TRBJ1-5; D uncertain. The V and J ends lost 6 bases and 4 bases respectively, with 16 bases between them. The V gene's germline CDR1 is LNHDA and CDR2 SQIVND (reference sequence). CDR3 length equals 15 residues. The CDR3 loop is CASSPGIFSNQPQHF. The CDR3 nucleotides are TGTGCCAGTAGCCCCGGGATTTTTAGTAATCAGCCCCAGCATTTT.

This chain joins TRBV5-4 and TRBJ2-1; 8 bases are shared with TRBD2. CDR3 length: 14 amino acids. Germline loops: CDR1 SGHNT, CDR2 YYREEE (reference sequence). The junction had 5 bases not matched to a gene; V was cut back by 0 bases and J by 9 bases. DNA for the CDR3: TGTGCCAGCAGCTTGGCTAGCGGGCCCTCTGAGCAGTTCTTC. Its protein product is CASSLASGPSEQFF.

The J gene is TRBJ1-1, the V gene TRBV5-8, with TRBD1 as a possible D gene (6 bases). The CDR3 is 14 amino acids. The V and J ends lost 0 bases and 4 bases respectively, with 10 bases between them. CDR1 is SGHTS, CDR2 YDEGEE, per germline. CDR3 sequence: CASSLVQGGTEAFF. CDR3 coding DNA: TGTGCCAGCAGCTTGGTACAGGGAGGCACTGAAGCTTTCTTT.

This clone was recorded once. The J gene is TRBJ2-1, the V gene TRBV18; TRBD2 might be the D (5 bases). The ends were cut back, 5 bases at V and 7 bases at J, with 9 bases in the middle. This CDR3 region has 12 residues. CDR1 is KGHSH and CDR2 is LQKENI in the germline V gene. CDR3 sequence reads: CASSLKRNEQFF. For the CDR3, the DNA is TGTGCCAGCTCATTGAAGCGGAATGAGCAGTTCTTC.

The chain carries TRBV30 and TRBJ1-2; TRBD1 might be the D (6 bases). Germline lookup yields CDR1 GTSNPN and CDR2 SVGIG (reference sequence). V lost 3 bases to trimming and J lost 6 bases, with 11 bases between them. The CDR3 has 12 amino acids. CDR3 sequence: CAWSATGHGYTF. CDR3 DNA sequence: TGTGCCTGGAGCGCGACAGGTCATGGCTACACCTTC.